This passage covers 22 T cell receptor beta chains from one sample sequenced in a study of regulatory T cells in long-lasting Graves disease. Building the TCR beta libraries relied on iRepertoire HTBI primers, and CDR3 regions underwent Arm-PCR. TCRdb re-analysed the multiplex PCR reads in MiXCR, keeping a single row per CDR3 protein. The repertoire holds fewer than 600,000 distinct CDR3 sequences, with roughly 22% as singletons. Documented time point: persistent/refractory GD, antithyroid drugs over 5 years with positive TRAb. Isolated PBMC RNA provided the starting material for the TCR library. The source material was peripheral blood mononuclear cells (PBMCs), sampled when the disease was refractory, from a patient treated with antithyroid drugs. All receptors come from a female donor with Graves disease.

This chain uses TRBV19 with TRBJ2-1, with 10 positions matching TRBD2. The ends lost 5 bases at V and 2 bases at J; junction bases unmatched: 3. The CDR3 is 15 residues long. Germline V CDR1 and CDR2: LNHDA, SQIVND (reference sequence). The CDR3 DNA reads TGTGCCAGTAGTCCTCTAGCGGGAGCCTACAATGAGCAGTTCTTC. Its translation: CASSPLAGAYNEQFF.

The sample holds many counts of this clonotype. The V call is TRBV11-2, the J call TRBJ2-7; D possibly uses TRBD1 or TRBD2 (5 bases each). V was cut by 2 bases and J by 6 bases, with 14 bases left in between. Germline loops: CDR1 SGHAT, CDR2 FQNNGV. The CDR3 totals 14 residues. This CDR3 is CASSLKRFGAEQYF. CDR3 DNA: TGTGCCAGCAGCTTAAAGCGGTTCGGGGCCGAGCAGTACTTC.

V usage is TRBV24-1 and J usage is TRBJ2-7, with D possibly being TRBD1 or TRBD2 (5 bases each). CDR1 is KGHDR and CDR2 is SFDVKD in the germline V gene. This CDR3 region has 16 residues. V shed 3 bases and J shed 0 bases, with 14 bases lying between them. CDR3 in amino acids: CATSDDADGTSYEQYF. CDR3 sequence (DNA): TGTGCCACCAGTGATGACGCGGACGGGACCTCCTACGAGCAGTACTTC.

In the case of this clonotype: This may come from a read error, since a much larger clone is one base off. The CDR3 does not end in the conserved phenylalanine or tryptophan, so this is likely a read error. This rearrangement joins TRBV2 to TRBJ2-7, with D possibly being TRBD1 (5 bases). V was clipped by 6 bases and J by 5 bases, with 14 bases between them. The CDR3 spans 13 residues. Germline CDR1 and CDR2: SNHLY and FYNNEI. The CDR3 bases are TGTGCCAGCAGCCTCAGGGAATCCCACGAGCAGTACCTC. This sequence encodes CASSLRESHEQYL.

This clonotype was picked up a small number of times. V usage is TRBV20-1 and J usage is TRBJ2-7; D gene ambiguous. The V end was cut by 5 bases, the J end by 6 bases, with 14 bases between. The CDR3 covers 12 residues. The germline gives CDR1 DFQATT, CDR2 SNEGSKA (reference sequence). CDR3 loop: CSAPRAETEQYF. The CDR3 bases are TGCAGTGCTCCGCGCGCTGAGACCGAGCAGTACTTC.

Note on this clonotype: At one end the junction does not follow the germline gene, possibly because of a read error. The chain employs TRBV19 and TRBJ1-4; tentative D call: TRBD1 (6 bases). There are 10 residues in the CDR3. The germline CDR1 and CDR2 sequences are LNHDA and SQIVND (reference sequence). CDR3 nucleotide sequence: TGTGCCAGTCCTAGGACGGGGGCGCCTTTT. Translation gives CASPRTGAPF.

This clonotype was counted many times. The chain combines TRBV12-3 or TRBV12-4 with TRBJ2-4; no clear D gene. V shed 6 bases and J shed 0 bases, with 9 bases lying between them. CDR3 size: 14 residues. The DNA for the CDR3 is TGTGCCAGCAGCTACGCGTTAGCCAAAAACATTCAGTACTTC. Protein sequence: CASSYALAKNIQYF.

The chain uses TRBV28 and TRBJ2-3; 11 nucleotides align to TRBD2. V dropped 3 bases and J dropped 3; count of bases not matched to a gene: 5. The CDR3 spans 16 residues. CDR1 and CDR2 from the germline V gene are MDHEN and SYDVKM. As DNA, the CDR3 is TGTGCCAGCAGTTTGATGCTAGCGGGGGGTACAGATACGCAGTATTTT. Protein: CASSLMLAGGTDTQYF.

V gene TRBV25-1 combines with J gene TRBJ1-1; D is perhaps TRBD1 (6 bases). The germline gives CDR1 MGHDK, CDR2 SYGVNS. The CDR3 totals 16 residues. The ends were cut back, 0 bases at V and 4 bases at J, with 15 bases in the middle. The CDR3 nucleotides read TGTGCCAGCAGTGAATATAGGGGGACATTCGTCACTGAAGCTTTCTTT. It yields the protein CASSEYRGTFVTEAFF.

This clonotype was observed a handful of times. This sequence joins TRBV2 and TRBJ2-7; D assignment may be TRBD1 or TRBD2 (7 bases each). The CDR3 runs to 13 residues. Trimming removed 7 bases from V and 2 bases from J, with 12 bases in between. Germline V gives CDR1 SNHLY, CDR2 FYNNEI. CDR3 bases: TGTGCCAGCACCCAGGGGGGGGCCTACGAGCAGTACTTC. Translating gives CASTQGGAYEQYF.

This clonotype occurred many times. The chain has TRBV28 and TRBJ2-7, with 7 bases identical to TRBD1. The CDR3 runs 16 residues. The ends lost 5 bases at V and 3 bases at J; junction bases unmatched: 13. Germline V lookup: CDR1 MDHEN, CDR2 SYDVKM. CDR3 loop: CASSPPDRVWHYEQYF. The CDR3 bases are TGTGCCAGCAGTCCCCCTGACAGGGTTTGGCACTACGAGCAGTACTTC. The full variable domain, with the rest looked up from reference TRBV28 and TRBJ2-7, is DVKVTQSSRYLVKRTGEKVFLECVQDMDHENMFWYRQDPGLGLRLIYFSYDVKMKEKGDIPEGYSVSREKKERFSLILESASTNQTSMYLCASSPPDRVWHYEQYFGPGTRLTVT.

This CDR3 is CASSLMAWGESDEQYF. CDR3 nucleotide sequence: TGTGCCAGCAGCTTAATGGCATGGGGGGAGTCAGACGAGCAGTACTTC. The chain carries TRBV7-9 and TRBJ2-7; TRBD2 is a possible D gene (6 bases). The CDR3 loop spans 16 amino acids. Germline V lookup: CDR1 SEHNR, CDR2 FQNEAQ (reference sequence). Trimming removed 2 bases at V and 5 bases at J, with 19 bases between.

This clonotype was seen repeatedly, ten times or more. The chain uses TRBV14 and TRBJ2-2; maybe TRBD1 (6 bases). V dropped 1 base and J dropped 7 bases, with 7 bases sitting between them. The CDR3 consists of 13 residues. Germline V gene lookup returns CDR1 SGHDN and CDR2 FVKESK. The chain's CDR3 is CASSQGGHGELFF. The CDR3 DNA reads TGTGCCAGCAGCCAAGGGGGGCACGGGGAGCTGTTTTTT.

On this clonotype: A much larger clone differs from this one at a single base, so this may be a read error. The chain combines TRBV20-1 with TRBJ1-2; no reliable D call. CDR1 and CDR2 from the germline V gene are DFQATT and SNEGSKA (reference sequence). The CDR3 runs to 12 residues. V shed 1 base and J shed 6 bases, with 9 bases lying between them. CDR3 sequence reads: CSARGSANGYTF. The CDR3 DNA reads TGCAGTGCTAGAGGTTCAGCCAATGGCTACACCTTC.

The rearrangement joins TRBV5-1 to TRBJ1-2, with D possibly matching TRBD1 (5 bases). Germline loops: CDR1 SGHRS, CDR2 YFSETQ. Trimming removed 4 bases from V and 6 bases from J, with 16 bases in between. The CDR3 extends over 14 amino acids. CDR3 sequence (DNA): TGCGCCAGCAGCCCCCCGACAGCGGGGCATGGCTACACCTTC. Encoded protein: CASSPPTAGHGYTF.

The rearrangement joins TRBV2 to TRBJ1-4; TRBD1 matches at 10 bases. V lost 6 bases to trimming and J lost 7 bases; unmatched junction nucleotides: 5. Germline V gene data show CDR1 as SNHLY and CDR2 as FYNNEI. This CDR3 comprises 14 residues. The CDR3 spells CASSRDRGVEKLFF. CDR3 DNA: TGTGCCAGCAGCCGGGACAGGGGCGTTGAAAAACTGTTTTTT.

This clonotype was seen a few times. The chain couples TRBV28 to TRBJ2-1, with D tentatively TRBD2 (5 bases). This CDR3 is 12 amino acids long. CDR1 and CDR2 (germline): MDHEN, SYDVKM. Here the CDR3 DNA reads TGTGCTTCTACGGACTCCCGCAATGAGCAGTTCTTC. This translates into CASTDSRNEQFF.

This clonotype was seen ten or more times. This chain links TRBV28 with TRBJ1-6; D is uncertain. The germline CDR1 and CDR2 sequences are MDHEN and SYDVKM. This CDR3 is built from 11 residues. V lost 6 bases to trimming and J lost 7 bases, with 4 bases between them. The chain's CDR3 is CASSSNSPLHF. CDR3 coding DNA: TGTGCCAGCAGCTCAAATTCACCCCTCCACTTT.

This clonotype was picked up many times. This chain links TRBV28 with TRBJ2-6, with 8 bases lining up with TRBD1. Trimming at V came to 1 base and at J to 5 bases, leaving 10 bases not matched to a gene. Germline V gene data show CDR1 as MDHEN and CDR2 as SYDVKM. CDR3 length: 18 residues. The CDR3 region is CASSLSRGRVGWANVLTF. The CDR3 DNA sequence: TGTGCCAGCAGTTTATCCAGGGGGCGCGTAGGCTGGGCCAACGTCCTGACTTTC.

In this sample, this clonotype turned up many times. The chain joins TRBV2 to TRBJ1-2, with D uncertain. Germline V gives CDR1 SNHLY, CDR2 FYNNEI. V lost 4 bases and J 3 bases, leaving 9 bases between the germline ends. There are 13 residues in the CDR3. As DNA, the CDR3 is TGTGCCAGCAGTGGTCAGTCGGACTATGGCTACACCTTC. Its translation: CASSGQSDYGYTF.

This clonotype was detected a few times. The chain is built from TRBV7-9 and TRBJ2-5; D remains ambiguous. CDR1 SEHNR and CDR2 FQNEAQ come from the germline V gene (reference sequence). Trimming pared 1 base from V and 0 bases from J, leaving 15 bases between. The CDR3 totals 17 residues. Here the CDR3 DNA reads TGTGCCAGCAGCTTAGGCGGTGGCAGCCACCACCAAGAGACCCAGTACTTC. It translates to CASSLGGGSHHQETQYF. Looking up the rest from reference TRBV7-9 and TRBJ2-5 gives the full variable domain: DTGVSQNPRHKITKRGQNVTFRCDPISEHNRLYWYRQTLGQGPEFLTYFQNEAQLEKSRLLSDRFSAERPKGSFSTLEIQRTEQGDSAMYLCASSLGGGSHHQETQYFGPGTRLLVL.

This chain's CDR3 is CSATPWGPGELFF. The CDR3 DNA is TGCAGTGCTACGCCTTGGGGGCCCGGGGAGCTGTTTTTT. The chain employs TRBV20-1 and TRBJ2-2; tentative D call: TRBD1 (6 bases). V lost 4 bases and J 6 bases, leaving 12 bases between the germline ends. This CDR3 contains 13 residues. From germline, CDR1 is DFQATT and CDR2 SNEGSKA (reference sequence).